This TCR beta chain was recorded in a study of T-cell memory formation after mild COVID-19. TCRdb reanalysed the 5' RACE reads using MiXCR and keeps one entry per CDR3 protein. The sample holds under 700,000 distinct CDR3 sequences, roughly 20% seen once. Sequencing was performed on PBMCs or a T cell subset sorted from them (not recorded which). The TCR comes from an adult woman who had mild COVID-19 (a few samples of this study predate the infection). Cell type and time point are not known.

CDR3 DNA sequence: TGCGCCAGCAGCTTGCGACAGGGACCCTCCTACGAGCAGTACTTC. Its protein is CASSLRQGPSYEQYF. The chain is built from TRBV5-1 and TRBJ2-7; TRBD1 matches at 7 bases. In germline, CDR1 is SGHRS, CDR2 YFSETQ. The J segment lost 0 bases and the V segment lost 1 base, leaving 4 bases of the junction unmatched. The CDR3 is made up of 15 amino acids.